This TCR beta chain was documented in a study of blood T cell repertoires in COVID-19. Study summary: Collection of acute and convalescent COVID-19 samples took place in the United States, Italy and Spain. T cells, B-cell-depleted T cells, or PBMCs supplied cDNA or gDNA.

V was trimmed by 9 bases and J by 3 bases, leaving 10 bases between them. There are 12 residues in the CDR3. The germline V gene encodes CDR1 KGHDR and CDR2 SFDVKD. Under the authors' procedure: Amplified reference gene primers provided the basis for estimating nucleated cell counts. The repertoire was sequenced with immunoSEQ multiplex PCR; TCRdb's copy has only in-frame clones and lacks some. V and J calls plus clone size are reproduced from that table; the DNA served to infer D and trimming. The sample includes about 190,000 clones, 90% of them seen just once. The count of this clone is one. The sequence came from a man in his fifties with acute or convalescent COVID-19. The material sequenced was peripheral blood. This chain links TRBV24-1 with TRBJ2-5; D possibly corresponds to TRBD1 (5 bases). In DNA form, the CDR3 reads TGTGCCACCCGATCCAGGGAAGAGACCCAGTACTTC. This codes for CATRSREETQYF.